A selection of T cell receptor beta chains follows, all from one sample in a study of shared clonotypes between healthy human individuals. Method: immunoSEQ multiplex PCR; TCRdb's copy keeps in-frame clones and lacks some. The table lists 2,500,000 or so clones, 80% to 95% of them singletons. The sample consisted of naive CD4+ T cells from PBMCs. The receptors were gathered from a man aged 18 to 30 in good health. Some clones in this sample may be carry-over from other donors' samples. CDR3s include the opening cysteine and the closing phenylalanine or tryptophan.

CASRSSGRAPNEQFF TRBJ2-1 TRBV5-1
CASSTRTGGNTEAFF TRBJ1-1 TRBV7-9
CASSLVVYASTDTQYF TRBJ2-3 TRBV7-8
CASSRDRGPYEQYF TRBJ2-7 TRBV27
CASSGGRGLYTQYF TRBJ2-3 TRBV18
CSGVSGKEQYF TRBJ2-7 TRBV20-1
CASSPPSLSGNTIYF TRBJ1-3 TRBV18
CASTKATTGGNTIYF TRBJ1-3 TRBV2
CASSPGLADIYEQYF TRBJ2-7 TRBV7-2
CASSSDRINEKLFF TRBJ1-4 TRBV7-9
CASSLYGSGGSYEQYF TRBJ2-7 TRBV11-2
CASSRGYTEAFF TRBJ1-1 TRBV14
CAWSAAKARSTDTQYF TRBJ2-3 TRBV30
CASAGGSDYTDTQYF TRBJ2-3 TRBV5-1
CASSEGQFTDTQYF TRBJ2-3 TRBV6-1
CASSAQGSPYNEQFF TRBJ2-1 TRBV11-3
CASSLGGSSYNEQFF TRBJ2-1 TRBV5-1
CASSLAAGQLNTEAFF TRBJ1-1 TRBV7-2
CASSYPGQGYGYTF TRBJ1-2 TRBV5-1
CASSPGGGAYEQYF TRBJ2-7 TRBV5-1
CATSPGRGNDGYTF TRBJ1-2 TRBV15
CASSNRITDTQYF TRBJ2-3 TRBV19
CATRLQVQETQYF TRBJ2-5 TRBV27
CASSFPDTYEQYF TRBJ2-7 TRBV5-4
CASSSGNLYNEQFF TRBJ2-1 TRBV19
CASSYRWDRAYGYTF TRBJ1-2 TRBV6-5
CASSATSGEQFF TRBJ2-1 TRBV5-4
CASSQPDRGRLTEAFF TRBJ1-1 TRBV4-1
CASSPQTDTQYF TRBJ2-3 TRBV7-9
CAWSPGSYEKLFF TRBJ1-4 TRBV30
CAGSRQGNTEAFF TRBJ1-1 TRBV27
CASGLGGTDTQYF TRBJ2-3 TRBV12-5
CASSLFQGQHRTTYEQYF TRBJ2-7 TRBV5-4
CASSPITVQDYGYTF TRBJ1-2 TRBV18
CASSDQGAGNEKLFF TRBJ1-4 TRBV6-1
CASSLKWQSNQPQHF TRBJ1-5 TRBV27
CAWRQGRGEKLFF TRBJ1-4 TRBV30
CASNFKGQGSTGAFF TRBJ1-1 TRBV2
CASREGLDYGYTF TRBJ1-2 TRBV2
CASSPGRSSYEQYF TRBJ2-7 TRBV5-1
CSPGLETQYF TRBJ2-5 TRBV20-1
CASRTERNEKLFF TRBJ1-4 TRBV6-1
CASSPWDRGHETQYF TRBJ2-5 TRBV11-2
CASSREGGPYNEQFF TRBJ2-1 TRBV6-1
CASSLGTEETQYF TRBJ2-5 TRBV18
CASSSEAGQGKYF TRBJ2-7 TRBV7-2
CASSIDGTVTNQPQHF TRBJ1-5 TRBV19
CATRSGQGNQPQHF TRBJ1-5 TRBV15
CSARHRDTQYF TRBJ2-3 TRBV20-1
CASTSLAAIEYYGYTF TRBJ1-2 TRBV19
CASRNRVRGNEQFF TRBJ2-1 TRBV5-1
CASSQGVGEGTQYF TRBJ2-5 TRBV4-2
CASSPKGVRSSEPQHF TRBJ1-5 TRBV27